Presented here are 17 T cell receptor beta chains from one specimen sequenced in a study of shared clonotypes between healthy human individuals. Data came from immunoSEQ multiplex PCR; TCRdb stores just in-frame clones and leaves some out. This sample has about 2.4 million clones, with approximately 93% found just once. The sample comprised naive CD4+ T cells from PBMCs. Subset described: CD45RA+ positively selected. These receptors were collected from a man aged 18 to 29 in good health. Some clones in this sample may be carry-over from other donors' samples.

As DNA, the CDR3 is TGTGCCAGTAGTATGGCAGGACAGGGAACGGGCTACACCTTC. Protein product: CASSMAGQGTGYTF. The rearrangement uses TRBV19 and TRBJ1-2; TRBD1 agrees at 8 bases. After removal of 3 bases from V and 8 bases from J, the junction contained 8 bases not matched to a gene. Germline values: CDR1 LNHDA, CDR2 SQIVND (reference sequence). The CDR3 totals 14 residues.

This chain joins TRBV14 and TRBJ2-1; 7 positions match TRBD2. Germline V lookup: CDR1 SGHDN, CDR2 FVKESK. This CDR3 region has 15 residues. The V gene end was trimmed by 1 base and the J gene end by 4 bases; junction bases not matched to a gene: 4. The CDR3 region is CASSQVPSGYNEQFF. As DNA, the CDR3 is TGTGCCAGCAGCCAAGTACCTAGCGGATACAATGAGCAGTTCTTC.

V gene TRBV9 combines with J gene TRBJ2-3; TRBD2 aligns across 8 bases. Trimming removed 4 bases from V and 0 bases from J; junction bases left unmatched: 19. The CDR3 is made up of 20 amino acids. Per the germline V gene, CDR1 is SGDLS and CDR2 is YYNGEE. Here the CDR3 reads CASSPDGRSGRIVSTDTQYF. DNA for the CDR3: TGTGCCAGCAGCCCAGATGGGAGGAGCGGGAGAATAGTAAGCACAGATACGCAGTATTTT.

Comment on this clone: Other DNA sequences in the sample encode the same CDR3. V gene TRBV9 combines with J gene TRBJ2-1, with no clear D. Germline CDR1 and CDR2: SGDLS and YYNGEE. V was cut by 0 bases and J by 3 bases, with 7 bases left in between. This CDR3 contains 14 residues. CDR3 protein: CASSVASSYNEQFF. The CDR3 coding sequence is TGTGCCAGCAGCGTAGCGAGTAGCTACAATGAGCAGTTCTTC. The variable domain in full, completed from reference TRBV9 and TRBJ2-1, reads DSGVTQTPKHLITATGQRVTLRCSPRSGDLSVYWYQQSLDQGLQFLIQYYNGEERAKGNILERFSAQQFPDLHSELNLSSLELGDSALYFCASSVASSYNEQFFGPGTRLTVL.

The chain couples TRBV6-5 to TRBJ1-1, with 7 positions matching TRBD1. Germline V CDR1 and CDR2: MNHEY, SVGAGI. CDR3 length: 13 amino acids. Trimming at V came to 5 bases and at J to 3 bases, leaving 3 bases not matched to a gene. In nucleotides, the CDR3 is TGTGCCAGCAGTAACAGGGGTGACACTGAAGCTTTCTTT. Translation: CASSNRGDTEAFF.

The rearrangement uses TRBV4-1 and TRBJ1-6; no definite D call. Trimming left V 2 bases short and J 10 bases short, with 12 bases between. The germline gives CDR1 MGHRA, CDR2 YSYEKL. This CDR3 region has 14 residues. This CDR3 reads CASSQFNIPSPLHF. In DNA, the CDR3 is TGCGCCAGCAGCCAATTTAACATACCCTCACCCCTCCACTTT.

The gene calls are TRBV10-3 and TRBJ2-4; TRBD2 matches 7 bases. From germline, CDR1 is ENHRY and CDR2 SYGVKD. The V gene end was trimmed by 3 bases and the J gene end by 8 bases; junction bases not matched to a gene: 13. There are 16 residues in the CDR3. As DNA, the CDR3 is TGTGCCATCAGTGACACCCCGGGCTCGGCGGGGGACATTCAGTACTTC. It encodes CAISDTPGSAGDIQYF.

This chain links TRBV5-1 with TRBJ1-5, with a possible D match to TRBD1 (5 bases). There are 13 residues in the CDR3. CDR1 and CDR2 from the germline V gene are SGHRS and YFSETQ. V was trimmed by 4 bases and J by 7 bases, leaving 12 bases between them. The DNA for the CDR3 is TGCGCCAGCAGCATCACGGGGGAACAGCCCCAGCATTTT. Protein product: CASSITGEQPQHF.

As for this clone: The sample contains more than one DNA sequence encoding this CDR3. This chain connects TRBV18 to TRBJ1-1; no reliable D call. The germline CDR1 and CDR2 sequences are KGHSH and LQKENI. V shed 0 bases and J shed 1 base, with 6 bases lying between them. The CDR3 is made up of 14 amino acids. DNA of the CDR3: TGTGCCAGCTCACCACCCACGGGGAACACTGAAGCTTTCTTT. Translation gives CASSPPTGNTEAFF.

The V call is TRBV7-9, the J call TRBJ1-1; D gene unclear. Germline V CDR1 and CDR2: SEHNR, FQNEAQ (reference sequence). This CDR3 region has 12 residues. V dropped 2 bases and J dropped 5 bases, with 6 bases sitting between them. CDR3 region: CASSLPMTEAFF. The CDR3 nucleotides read TGTGCCAGCAGCTTACCCATGACTGAAGCTTTCTTT. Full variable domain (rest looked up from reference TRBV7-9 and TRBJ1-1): DTGVSQNPRHKITKRGQNVTFRCDPISEHNRLYWYRQTLGQGPEFLTYFQNEAQLEKSRLLSDRFSAERPKGSFSTLEIQRTEQGDSAMYLCASSLPMTEAFFGQGTRLTVV.

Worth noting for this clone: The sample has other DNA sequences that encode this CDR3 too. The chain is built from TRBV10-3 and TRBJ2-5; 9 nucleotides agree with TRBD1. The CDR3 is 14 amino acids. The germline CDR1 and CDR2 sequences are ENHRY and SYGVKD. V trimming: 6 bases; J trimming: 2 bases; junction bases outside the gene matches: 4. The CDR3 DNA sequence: TGTGCCATCAGAGCAGACAGGGGGCAAGAGACCCAGTACTTC. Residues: CAIRADRGQETQYF.

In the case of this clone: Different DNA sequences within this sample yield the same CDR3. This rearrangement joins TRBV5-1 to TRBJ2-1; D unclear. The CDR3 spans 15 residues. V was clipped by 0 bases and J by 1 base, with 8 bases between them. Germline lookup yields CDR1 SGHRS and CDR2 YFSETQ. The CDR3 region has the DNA TGCGCCAGCAGCTTGGAAGGCGGTTCCTACAATGAGCAGTTCTTC. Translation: CASSLEGGSYNEQFF.

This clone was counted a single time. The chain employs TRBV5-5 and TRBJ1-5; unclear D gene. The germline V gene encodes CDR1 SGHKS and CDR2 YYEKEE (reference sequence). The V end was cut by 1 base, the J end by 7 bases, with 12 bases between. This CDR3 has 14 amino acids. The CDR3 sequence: CASSLTASQQPQHF. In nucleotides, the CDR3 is TGTGCCAGCAGCTTGACGGCCAGTCAGCAGCCCCAGCATTTT.

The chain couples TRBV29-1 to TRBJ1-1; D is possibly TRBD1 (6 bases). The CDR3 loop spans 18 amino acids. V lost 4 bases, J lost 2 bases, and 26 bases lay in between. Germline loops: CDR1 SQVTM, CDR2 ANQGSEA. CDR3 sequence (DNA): TGCAGCGTTGCACCACATCGGACAGAGGTCCCACTTAACACTGAAGCTTTCTTT. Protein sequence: CSVAPHRTEVPLNTEAFF.

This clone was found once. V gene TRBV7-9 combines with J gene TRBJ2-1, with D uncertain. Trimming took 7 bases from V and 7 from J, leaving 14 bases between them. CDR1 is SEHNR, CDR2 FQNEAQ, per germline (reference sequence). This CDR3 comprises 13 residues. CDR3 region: CASTVSGSNEQFF. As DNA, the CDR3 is TGTGCCAGCACCGTCAGTGGAAGTAATGAGCAGTTCTTC. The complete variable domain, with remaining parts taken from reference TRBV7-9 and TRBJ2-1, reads DTGVSQNPRHKITKRGQNVTFRCDPISEHNRLYWYRQTLGQGPEFLTYFQNEAQLEKSRLLSDRFSAERPKGSFSTLEIQRTEQGDSAMYLCASTVSGSNEQFFGPGTRLTVL.

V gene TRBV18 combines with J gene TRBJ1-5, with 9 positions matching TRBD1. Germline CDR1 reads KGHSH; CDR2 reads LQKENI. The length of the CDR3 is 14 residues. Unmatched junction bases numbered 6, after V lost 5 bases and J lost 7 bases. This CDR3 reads CASSTSDRGQPQHF. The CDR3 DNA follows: TGTGCCAGCTCAACCTCGGACAGGGGACAGCCCCAGCATTTT.

Written as DNA, the CDR3 is TGTGCCAGTAGTAACTATAGGAGACAGGGTAGGCCTGGGGCCAACGTCCTGACTTTC. Its translation is CASSNYRRQGRPGANVLTF. V usage is TRBV19 and J usage is TRBJ2-6; TRBD1 aligns across 7 bases. Germline CDR1 is LNHDA and CDR2 is SQIVND (reference sequence). There are 19 residues in the CDR3. V lost 4 bases and J lost 2; bases outside the gene matches: 14.